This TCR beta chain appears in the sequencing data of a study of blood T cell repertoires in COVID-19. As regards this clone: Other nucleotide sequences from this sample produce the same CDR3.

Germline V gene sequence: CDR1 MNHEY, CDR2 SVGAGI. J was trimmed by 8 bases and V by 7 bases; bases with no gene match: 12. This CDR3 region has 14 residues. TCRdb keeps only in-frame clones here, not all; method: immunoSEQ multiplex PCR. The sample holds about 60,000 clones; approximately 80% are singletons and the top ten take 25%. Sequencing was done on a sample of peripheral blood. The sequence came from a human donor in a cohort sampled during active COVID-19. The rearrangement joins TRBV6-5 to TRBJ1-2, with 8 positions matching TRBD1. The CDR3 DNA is TGTGCCAGCATCTCGGGACAGGAATCGCGCGGCTACACCTTC. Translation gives CASISGQESRGYTF.